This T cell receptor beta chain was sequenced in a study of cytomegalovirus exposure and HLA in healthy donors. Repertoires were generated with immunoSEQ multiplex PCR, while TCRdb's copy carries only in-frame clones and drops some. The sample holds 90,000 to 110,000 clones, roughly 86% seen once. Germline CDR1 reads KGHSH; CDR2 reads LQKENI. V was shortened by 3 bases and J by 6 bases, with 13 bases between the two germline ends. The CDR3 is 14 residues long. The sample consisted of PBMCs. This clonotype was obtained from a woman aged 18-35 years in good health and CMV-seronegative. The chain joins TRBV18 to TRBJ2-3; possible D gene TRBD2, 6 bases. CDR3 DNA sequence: TGTGCCAGCTCACCCGGCTTGGGAGGCGATACGCAGTATTTT. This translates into CASSPGLGGDTQYF.